This T cell receptor beta chain comes out of a study of T cells expressing NK-cell markers. Overall study: TCR beta repertoires came from sorted CD3+CD56+NKG2C+, CD3+CD56+NKG2C- and CD3+CD56-NKG2C+ T cells.

The CDR3 has 15 amino acids. Germline CDR1 and CDR2: SGHRS and YFSETQ. TCRdb re-called the 5' RACE reads and catalogs CDR3 proteins one per entry, DNA excluded. There are some 340,000 distinct CDR3 sequences in the sample, with over 4% held by the top ten. A word on this clonotype: Its matching antigen is unknown.

Regarding the study as a whole: Whether the expanded NKG2C+ T cell clones recognized HCMV remained unclear. Several donors showed these clonotypes also leading the CD3+CD56-NKG2C+ fraction.

The sequence was obtained from a man aged 18 to 69 in good health. The chain links TRBV5-1 to TRBJ2-7; TCRdb indicates TRBD1, and absent DNA this call remains unverified. Sequences were obtained from blood T cells: a sorted CD56 or NKG2C T cell subset, CD4+ or CD8+ T cells, or bulk PBMC T cells (not recorded which). This chain's CDR3 is CASGHETGVSDEQYF.